The clone carrying this TCR beta chain came up a few times. cDNA synthesis used the whole RNA isolate, giving expressed TCRB sequences. Profiling relied on immunoSEQ multiplex PCR, and the TCRdb table lists in-frame clones only, not all of them. This table holds 450,000 or so clones, around 10% found once. Each of the CD4+ naive, central memory, regulatory and stem cell-like memory populations was sorted via CD45RO/CCR7/CD25/CD127/CD95/CD27. The germline V and J ends were trimmed by 3 bases and 8 bases, with 11 bases remaining between them. This CDR3 contains 13 residues. Germline CDR1 reads ENHRY; CDR2 reads SYGVKD. This record comes from a study of beta chain features in type 1 diabetes. The wider study: Cell yields, age and gender were similar between patients and healthy donors.

The sequence came from a woman under 30 in good health. The sample was naive CD4+ T cells from blood. V is TRBV10-3 and J is TRBJ2-1; no firm D call. The CDR3 protein is CAISEGSTHEQFF. CDR3 DNA sequence: TGTGCCATCAGTGAAGGGTCCACCCATGAGCAGTTCTTC.